This TCR beta chain was captured in a study of blood T cell repertoires in COVID-19. The wider study: Cohort 3 recovery required two negative PCRs, clearance, or symptom resolution. Donors in the United States, Italy and Spain gave samples during acute or convalescent COVID-19.

Authors' analysis steps: Nucleated cell number was recorded as an estimate derived from reference gene primer amplification. Assay used: immunoSEQ multiplex PCR; TCRdb lists only in-frame clones, some missing. V and J calls and clone size follow that table, whereas D and trimming were derived from the DNA. Among hundreds of thousands of clones listed, roughly 91% were seen once. Donors were grouped by their self-reported clinical history. Sequenced: PBMCs or T cells enriched from blood (not recorded which). This TCR was sampled from a woman in her sixties in a cohort exposed to, infected with or recovered from COVID-19 (not recorded which).

Written as DNA, the CDR3 is TGTGCCAGCAGTCGCGCAGGGTCCTATGGCTACACCTTC. Residues: CASSRAGSYGYTF. The chain uses TRBV25-1 and TRBJ1-2; tentatively, D is TRBD1 (5 bases). V gave up 5 bases and J gave up 4 bases, with 11 bases separating them. This CDR3 region has 13 residues. In germline, CDR1 is MGHDK, CDR2 SYGVNS.